The 25 T cell receptor beta chains listed next were all sequenced from one sample in a study of T cells in Graves' hyperthyroidism and ophthalmopathy. RNA transcripts yielded amplified TCR beta CDR3 regions. Researchers ran a first-round RT-PCR on the TCR CDR3 using the HTBI primer set. TCRdb ran MiXCR on the multiplex PCR reads and lists one entry per CDR3 protein. The table has about 770,000 distinct CDR3 sequences, roughly a sixth seen once. Material for sequencing was blood. The receptors come from a woman aged 45 to 65 with Graves' hyperthyroidism that later progressed to Graves' ophthalmopathy.

In this sample, this clonotype turned up once. V gene TRBV30 combines with J gene TRBJ1-2; unclear D gene. Trimming removed 4 bases at V and 2 bases at J, with 5 bases between. This CDR3 has 11 residues. Germline CDR1 GTSNPN, CDR2 SVGIG (reference sequence). The CDR3 bases are TGTGCCTGGACCCAAAACTATGGCTACACCTTC. Its protein is CAWTQNYGYTF.

This clonotype was found many times. This chain connects TRBV12-3 or TRBV12-4 to TRBJ1-1, with D unresolved. This CDR3 contains 11 residues. The V end lost 3 bases, the J end lost 11 bases, and 10 bases lay between the germline ends. The CDR3 region has the DNA TGTGCCAGCAGTTTGGGTGGCGCGGCTTTCTTT. This gives the protein CASSLGGAAFF.

The chain is built from TRBV11-2 and TRBJ1-5; possibly TRBD1 for D (6 bases). The V end was cut by 5 bases, the J end by 5 bases, with 16 bases between. In germline, CDR1 is SGHAT, CDR2 FQNNGV. CDR3 length equals 15 residues. The CDR3 sequence is CASSPGGGPDQPQHF. The CDR3, as DNA: TGTGCCAGCAGCCCTGGAGGGGGGCCGGATCAGCCCCAGCATTTT.

This clonotype has more than one count but fewer than ten. The chain links TRBV20-1 to TRBJ2-3; weak D call: TRBD2 (6 bases). This CDR3 is 15 amino acids long. V gave up 3 bases and J gave up 5 bases, with 18 bases separating them. Per the germline V gene, CDR1 is DFQATT and CDR2 is SNEGSKA (reference sequence). The CDR3 DNA is TGCAGTGCTAGTGATGGCGGCGGGGAGATAGATACGCAGTATTTT. Its protein is CSASDGGGEIDTQYF.

There are many counts of this clonotype. J is TRBJ2-3 and V is TRBV5-8, with D unclear. The CDR3 sequence is 14 residues long. Per the germline V gene, CDR1 is SGHTS and CDR2 is YDEGEE. Deletions cut 2 bases from V and 0 bases from J, with 7 bases between. The DNA for the CDR3 is TGTGCCAGCAGCTTTGGGGTGAGCACAGATACGCAGTATTTT. Translation: CASSFGVSTDTQYF.

This clonotype was observed a handful of times. This chain joins TRBV2 and TRBJ2-3; D gene ambiguous. The J call may be in error: the DNA end matches TRBJ1-5 better. The CDR3 spans 14 residues. CDR1 SNHLY and CDR2 FYNNEI come from the germline V gene. This CDR3 is CASSPPPRTDTQHF. The CDR3 nucleotides are TGTGCCAGCAGCCCTCCCCCGCGCACAGATACGCAGCATTTT.

This clonotype showed up many times. This chain links TRBV7-2 with TRBJ2-3, with D tentatively TRBD2 (6 bases). The CDR3 totals 12 residues. V lost 4 bases, J lost 7 bases, and 9 bases lay in between. Germline lookup yields CDR1 SGHTA and CDR2 FQGNSA. CDR3 sequence (DNA): TGTGCCAGCAGCTGGCGGGGAAATACGCAGTATTTT. It encodes CASSWRGNTQYF. The variable domain in full, with the rest retrieved from reference TRBV7-2 and TRBJ2-3, is GAGVSQSPSNKVTEKGKDVELRCDPISGHTALYWYRQSLGQGLEFLIYFQGNSAPDKSGLPSDRFSAERTGGSVSTLTIQRTQQEDSAVYLCASSWRGNTQYFGPGTRLTVL.

V is TRBV19 and J is TRBJ2-7; a possible D gene is TRBD2 (6 bases). V gave up 3 bases and J gave up 6 bases, with 9 bases separating them. Per germline, CDR1 LNHDA and CDR2 SQIVND (reference sequence). CDR3 size: 12 residues. CDR3 sequence: CASSMLRGEQYF. CDR3 bases: TGTGCCAGTAGTATGTTGCGGGGCGAGCAGTACTTC. Full variable domain (missing parts from reference TRBV19 and TRBJ2-7): DGGITQSPKYLFRKEGQNVTLSCEQNLNHDAMYWYRQDPGQGLRLIYYSQIVNDFQKGDIAEGYSVSREKKESFPLTVTSAQKNPTAFYLCASSMLRGEQYFGPGTRLTVT.

CDR3 sequence (DNA): TGCGCCAGCAGCCAAGATGGGCCAGGGGGTCGGGGGGATGAGCAGTTCTTC. It specifies CASSQDGPGGRGDEQFF. The V and J genes are TRBV4-1 and TRBJ2-1; TRBD1 or TRBD2 may be the D gene (7 bases each). CDR3 length: 17 amino acids. V lost 0 bases and J 8 bases, leaving 20 bases between the germline ends. Looked up from germline, CDR1 is MGHRA and CDR2 is YSYEKL.

The rearrangement links TRBV7-9 to TRBJ2-2, with D uncertain. This CDR3 has 13 residues. The germline V and J ends were trimmed by 3 bases and 3 bases, with 5 bases remaining between them. Germline loops: CDR1 SEHNR, CDR2 FQNEAQ (reference sequence). The CDR3 sequence is CASSLSHTGELFF. In nucleotides, the CDR3 is TGTGCCAGCAGCTTGAGTCACACCGGGGAGCTGTTTTTT.

This clonotype was observed many times. The chain has TRBV7-2 and TRBJ2-5; 9 nucleotides align to TRBD1. CDR3 length: 15 amino acids. The V gene end was trimmed by 4 bases and the J gene end by 5 bases; junction bases not matched to a gene: 8. Germline lookup yields CDR1 SGHTA and CDR2 FQGNSA. CDR3 in amino acids: CASSSPQGAGETQYF. CDR3 coding DNA: TGTGCCAGCAGCTCCCCACAGGGGGCAGGGGAGACCCAGTACTTC.

In this sample, this clonotype turned up a few times. A much larger clonotype is one base distant, so this may be a read error. V is TRBV11-3 and J is TRBJ2-1, with unresolved D. Per the germline V gene, CDR1 is SGHNT and CDR2 is YENEEA. The V gene lost 5 bases and the J gene lost 9 bases, with 14 bases spanning the gap. The CDR3 totals 13 residues. CDR3: CASSPNLDGEQFF. As DNA, the CDR3 is TGTGCCAGCAGCCCGAACTTGGACGGTGAGCAGTTCTTC.

The chain combines TRBV2 with TRBJ2-7, with 12 bases aligning to TRBD2. Trimming at V came to 1 base and at J to 4 bases, leaving 5 bases not matched to a gene. Germline loops: CDR1 SNHLY, CDR2 FYNNEI. This CDR3 has 16 amino acids. The CDR3 DNA sequence: TGTGCCAGCAGTGAAGGACTAGCGGGGGACCGTTACGAGCAGTACTTC. Translating gives CASSEGLAGDRYEQYF.

This rearrangement joins TRBV9 to TRBJ1-1, with a weak D call TRBD1 (6 bases). Trimming pared 3 bases from V and 1 base from J, leaving 13 bases between. Germline CDR1 SGDLS, CDR2 YYNGEE. The CDR3 contains 15 residues. The CDR3 spells CASSAQGLGNTEAFF. In nucleotides, the CDR3 is TGTGCCAGCAGCGCGCAGGGGTTGGGGAACACTGAAGCTTTCTTT. Combining the CDR3 with reference TRBV9 and TRBJ1-1 gives the whole variable domain DSGVTQTPKHLITATGQRVTLRCSPRSGDLSVYWYQQSLDQGLQFLIQYYNGEERAKGNILERFSAQQFPDLHSELNLSSLELGDSALYFCASSAQGLGNTEAFFGQGTRLTVV.

The gene calls are TRBV7-9 and TRBJ2-2; 7 bases map to TRBD2. Germline CDR1 reads SEHNR; CDR2 reads FQNEAQ (reference sequence). CDR3 length equals 16 residues. V was pared by 5 bases and J by 4 bases, with 10 bases of the junction left unmatched. DNA of the CDR3: TGTGCCAGCAGCCTTCGGGGGGAAAGGGGCACCGGGGAGCTGTTTTTT. Encoded protein: CASSLRGERGTGELFF. The complete variable domain, with remaining parts taken from reference TRBV7-9 and TRBJ2-2, reads DTGVSQNPRHKITKRGQNVTFRCDPISEHNRLYWYRQTLGQGPEFLTYFQNEAQLEKSRLLSDRFSAERPKGSFSTLEIQRTEQGDSAMYLCASSLRGERGTGELFFGEGSRLTVL.

This chain uses TRBV20-1 with TRBJ2-5; D uncertain. The CDR3 loop spans 13 amino acids. V was shortened by 5 bases and J by 7 bases, with 17 bases between the two germline ends. Germline values: CDR1 DFQATT, CDR2 SNEGSKA (reference sequence). The CDR3 here is CSAGPWSTGTQYF. In DNA form, the CDR3 reads TGCAGTGCTGGGCCTTGGTCGACTGGGACCCAGTACTTC.

In the case of this clonotype: Just one base apart from a much larger clone, this may be a read error. This chain connects TRBV2 to TRBJ1-1, with a weak D call TRBD1 (6 bases). CDR3 length: 15 amino acids. The germline V and J ends were trimmed by 6 bases and 8 bases, with 22 bases remaining between them. Germline assignment: CDR1 SNHLY and CDR2 FYNNEI. The CDR3 DNA reads TGTGCCAGCAGGGTATACAGGGTTGGGATGCTGGAAGCTTTCTTT. Protein: CASRVYRVGMLEAFF. Full variable domain (outside the CDR3, taken from reference TRBV2 and TRBJ1-1): EPEVTQTPSHQVTQMGQEVILRCVPISNHLYFYWYRQILGQKVEFLVSFYNNEISEKSEIFDDQFSVERPDGSNFTLKIRSTKLEDSAMYFCASRVYRVGMLEAFFGQGTRLTVV.

This clonotype was picked up a small number of times. The gene calls are TRBV12-3 or TRBV12-4 and TRBJ1-4, with 7 bases that match TRBD1. The CDR3 is 14 amino acids. V trimming: 4 bases; J trimming: 5 bases; junction bases outside the gene matches: 4. This CDR3 is CASSSRDRNEKLFF. In DNA form, the CDR3 reads TGTGCCAGCAGTTCCCGGGACAGAAATGAAAAACTGTTTTTT.

This clonotype was observed a handful of times. This rearrangement joins TRBV30 to TRBJ2-6, with D uncertain. The CDR3 extends over 14 amino acids. The germline V and J ends were trimmed by 4 bases and 0 bases, with 7 bases remaining between them. Per germline, CDR1 GTSNPN and CDR2 SVGIG (reference sequence). This CDR3 reads CAWNLVSGANVLTF. The CDR3 DNA is TGTGCCTGGAACCTTGTCTCTGGGGCCAACGTCCTGACTTTC.

The J gene is TRBJ2-3, the V gene TRBV19, with TRBD2 matching 8 bases. After removal of 5 bases from V and 0 bases from J, the junction contained 10 bases not matched to a gene. The CDR3 is 17 residues long. Germline V gene sequence: CDR1 LNHDA, CDR2 SQIVND (reference sequence). This CDR3 is CASSFTGTRASTDTQYF. The CDR3 DNA reads as TGTGCCAGTAGTTTTACCGGGACTAGAGCTAGCACAGATACGCAGTATTTT. Based on the CDR3 plus reference TRBV19 and TRBJ2-3, the full variable domain is DGGITQSPKYLFRKEGQNVTLSCEQNLNHDAMYWYRQDPGQGLRLIYYSQIVNDFQKGDIAEGYSVSREKKESFPLTVTSAQKNPTAFYLCASSFTGTRASTDTQYFGPGTRLTVL.

As concerns this clonotype: This may be a read error, as it is one base from a much larger clone. The conserved closing phenylalanine or tryptophan is absent in this CDR3, likely reflecting a read error. The genes are TRBV14 and TRBJ1-2, with D possibly being TRBD1 (5 bases). CDR3 size: 14 residues. Trimming shortened V by 1 base and J by 1 base, and 7 bases separated the two germline ends. The germline CDR1 and CDR2 sequences are SGHDN and FVKESK. The CDR3 DNA follows: TGTGCCAGCAGCCAAGTAGGGGATAACTATGGCTACACCCTC. It specifies CASSQVGDNYGYTL.

At least ten counts were recorded for this clonotype. The chain links TRBV12-3 or TRBV12-4 to TRBJ1-4; 7 bases fit TRBD1. V dropped 4 bases and J dropped 8; count of bases not matched to a gene: 7. The CDR3 has 14 residues. The CDR3 region has the DNA TGTGCCAGCAGTTCCACAGGGGTGGACGAAAAACTGTTTTTT. Translating gives CASSSTGVDEKLFF.

The chain has TRBV5-1 and TRBJ2-1; 9 bases match TRBD2. This CDR3 comprises 15 residues. The junction had 7 bases not matched to a gene; V was cut back by 4 bases and J by 5 bases. Germline CDR1 and CDR2: SGHRS and YFSETQ. The CDR3 here is CASSKLAGRNNEQFF. The CDR3, as DNA: TGCGCCAGCAGCAAACTAGCGGGTAGAAACAATGAGCAGTTCTTC.

This clonotype occurred a few times. V and J are TRBV29-1 and TRBJ1-1; D remains ambiguous. The CDR3 has 13 residues. CDR1 and CDR2 (germline): SQVTM, ANQGSEA. V was pared by 2 bases and J by 1 base, with 8 bases between. Here the CDR3 DNA reads TGCAGCGTTGAATCGTTCGGGAACACTGAAGCTTTCTTT. Protein: CSVESFGNTEAFF.

This clonotype was observed a handful of times. The chain uses TRBV5-1 and TRBJ1-3, with D possibly TRBD1 on 5 matching bases. With 6 bases removed from V and 2 bases from J, the gap between germline ends came to 12 bases. Germline V lookup: CDR1 SGHRS, CDR2 YFSETQ. This CDR3 has 14 residues. The CDR3 here is CASTGTGAGNTIYF. The CDR3 DNA reads TGCGCCAGCACCGGGACGGGCGCTGGAAACACCATATATTTT.